What follows describes a single T cell receptor delta chain. This probably arose from a read error, given a far larger clone one base away. The germline V gene encodes CDR1 TSWWSYY and CDR2 QGS. The CDR3 contains 11 residues. This entry is derived from a study of human gamma delta and Vdelta1 T cells. TCRdb re-called the PCR reads with CATT. The table has several thousand delta-chain clones, roughly a quarter seen once. The sample comprised naive CD27+ Vdelta1 gamma-delta T cells from blood. This chain connects TRDV1 to TRDJ1; D gene uncertain. The sequence was collected from a human donor in good health. CDR3 nucleotides: TGTGCTCTTTTGTACACCGATAACCTCATCTTT. It specifies CALLYTDNLIF.